This T cell receptor (beta chain) was found in a study of T-cell memory formation after mild COVID-19. TCRdb analysed the 5' RACE reads with MiXCR anew, one entry per CDR3 protein. The data hold 300,000 to 350,000 distinct CDR3 sequences, with approximately 14% observed a single time. Study conclusions and caveats: The study found contracting CD4+ clones mainly in CM and EM and contracting CD8+ clones in EMRA. A subset of responding clones appeared in pre-infection memory, suggesting cross-reactive memory joined.

Germline V gene lookup returns CDR1 MNHEY and CDR2 SVGEGT. CDR3 length: 13 amino acids. The germline V and J ends were trimmed by 7 bases and 3 bases, with 13 bases remaining between them. This clonotype was picked up a small number of times. What it binds is unknown. The rearrangement uses TRBV6-2 or TRBV6-3 and TRBJ2-7; D perhaps matches TRBD1 (6 bases). Sequenced input: PBMCs or a T cell subset sorted from them (not recorded which). The receptor comes from a man between 18 and 29 years old who had mild COVID-19 (a few samples of this study predate the infection). Cell type and time point are not known. The CDR3 DNA is TGTGCCAGCACGGGACACGGGCTCTACGAGCAGTACTTC. As protein: CASTGHGLYEQYF.